This T cell receptor beta chain emerged from a study of blood T cell repertoires in COVID-19. In the study overall: Acute and convalescent COVID-19 specimens originated in the United States, Italy and Spain. PBMCs, B-cell-depleted T cells, or T cells were the source of the cDNA or gDNA that made up the material.

CDR3 size: 16 residues. Trimming cost V 1 base and J 7 bases; bases outside gene matches: 7. Germline lookup yields CDR1 WNHNN and CDR2 SYGVQD (reference sequence). Source study methods: Reference gene primer amplification in the assay estimated nucleated cell counts. Sequencing used immunoSEQ multiplex PCR; TCRdb keeps in-frame clones, though not all of them. The V and J calls and clone size are taken from that table; D and trimming were inferred from the DNA. The table records under 250,000 clones, 83% of them present only once. V usage is TRBV10-1 and J usage is TRBJ2-1, with 10 bases that match TRBD2. Sequencing input: peripheral blood. The origin of this receptor is a human donor in a cohort sampled during active COVID-19. CDR3 in DNA: TGCGCCAGCAGTGAGTTAAGAGCGGGGGGGACGAATGAGCAGTTCTTC. Translated, it gives CASSELRAGGTNEQFF.